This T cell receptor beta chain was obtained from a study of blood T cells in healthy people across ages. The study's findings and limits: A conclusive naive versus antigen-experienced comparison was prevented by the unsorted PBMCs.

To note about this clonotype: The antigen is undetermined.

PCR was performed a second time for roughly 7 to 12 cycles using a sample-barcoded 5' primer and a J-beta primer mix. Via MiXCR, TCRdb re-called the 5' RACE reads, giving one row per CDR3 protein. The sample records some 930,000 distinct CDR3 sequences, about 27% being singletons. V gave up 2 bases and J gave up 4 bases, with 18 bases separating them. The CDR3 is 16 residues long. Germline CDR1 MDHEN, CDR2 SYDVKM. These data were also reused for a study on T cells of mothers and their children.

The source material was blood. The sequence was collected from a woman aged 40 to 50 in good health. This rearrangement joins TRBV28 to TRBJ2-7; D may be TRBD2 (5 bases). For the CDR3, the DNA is TGTGCCAGCAGTTTAGCCCGGGGAGTTCCCCCATACGAGCAGTACTTC. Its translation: CASSLARGVPPYEQYF.